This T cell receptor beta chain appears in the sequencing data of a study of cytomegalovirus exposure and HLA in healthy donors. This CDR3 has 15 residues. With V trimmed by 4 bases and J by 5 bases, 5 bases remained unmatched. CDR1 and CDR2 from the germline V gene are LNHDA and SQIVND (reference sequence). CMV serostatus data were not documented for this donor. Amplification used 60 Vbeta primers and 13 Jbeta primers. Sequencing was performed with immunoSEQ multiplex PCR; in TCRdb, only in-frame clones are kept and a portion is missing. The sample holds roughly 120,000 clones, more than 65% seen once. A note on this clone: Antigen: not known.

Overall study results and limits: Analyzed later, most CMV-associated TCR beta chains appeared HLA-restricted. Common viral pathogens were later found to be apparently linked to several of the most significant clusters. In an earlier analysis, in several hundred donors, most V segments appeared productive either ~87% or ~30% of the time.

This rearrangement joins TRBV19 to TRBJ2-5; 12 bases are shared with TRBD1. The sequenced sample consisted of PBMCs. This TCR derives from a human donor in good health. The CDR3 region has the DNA TGTGCCAGTAGTACCGGGACAGGGGGCTGGGAGACCCAGTACTTC. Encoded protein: CASSTGTGGWETQYF.